The 7 T cell receptor beta chains in this list originate from one sample, sequenced in a study of graft-versus-host responses after intestinal transplantation. Their antigens remain unidentified. Method: immunoSEQ multiplex PCR; TCRdb's copy keeps in-frame clones and lacks some. The sample has some 88,000 clones; under 95% are singletons. The sequencing here drew on unstimulated CD8+ T cells sorted from spleen or lymph node cells, taken before intestinal transplant. The receptors shown here come from a human donor who received an intestinal transplant.

The V gene is TRBV10-3, the J gene TRBJ2-3, with D perhaps matching TRBD1 (5 bases). This CDR3 has 16 amino acids. Trimming removed 1 base from V and 2 bases from J, with 13 bases in between. The germline CDR1 and CDR2 sequences are ENHRY and SYGVKD. The CDR3 DNA reads TGTGCCATCAGTGAGTGGGCAGGGTCCGTCACAGATACGCAGTATTTT. Its translation: CAISEWAGSVTDTQYF.

The chain links TRBV7-9 to TRBJ2-3, with a possible D match to TRBD2 (7 bases). Germline assignment: CDR1 SEHNR and CDR2 FQNEAQ (reference sequence). The length of the CDR3 is 16 residues. V gave up 6 bases and J gave up 3 bases, with 19 bases separating them. CDR3 sequence (DNA): TGTGCCAGCAGTAAATGGGGGGGCAGTACGACAGATACGCAGTATTTT. It specifies CASSKWGGSTTDTQYF.

The V call is TRBV5-1, the J call TRBJ2-5, with TRBD2 identical over 7 bases. Germline V CDR1 and CDR2: SGHRS, YFSETQ. The CDR3 consists of 15 residues. Losses at the gene ends were 1 base for V and 1 base for J; bases not matched to a gene: 4. DNA of the CDR3: TGCGCCAGCAGCTTGAGCGGGACTACCCAAGAGACCCAGTACTTC. Residues: CASSLSGTTQETQYF.

The J gene is TRBJ1-1, the V gene TRBV7-2, with D possibly being TRBD1 (6 bases). V shed 5 bases and J shed 1 base, with 11 bases lying between them. The germline gives CDR1 SGHTA, CDR2 FQGNSA. This CDR3 region has 14 residues. In nucleotides, the CDR3 is TGTGCCAGCAGCACGTGGACAGAGAACACTGAAGCTTTCTTT. This translates into CASSTWTENTEAFF.

The chain combines TRBV10-3 with TRBJ2-3, with 8 bases identical to TRBD1. The CDR3 is 18 amino acids. Germline CDR1 ENHRY, CDR2 SYGVKD. Trimming at V came to 4 bases and at J to 2 bases, leaving 14 bases not matched to a gene. DNA for the CDR3: TGTGCCATCAGTGTGTCCCCCGCGACAGGGGACTTCACAGATACGCAGTATTTT. Its translation: CAISVSPATGDFTDTQYF.

The chain carries TRBV29-1 and TRBJ1-1, with TRBD1 matching over 7 bases. This CDR3 region has 11 residues. The germline V gene encodes CDR1 SQVTM and CDR2 ANQGSEA. J was trimmed by 10 bases and V by 6 bases; bases with no gene match: 8. CDR3 coding DNA: TGCAGCGTAGTCACTGAGGGGGCAGCTTTCTTT. It translates to CSVVTEGAAFF. The variable domain in full, with the rest retrieved from reference TRBV29-1 and TRBJ1-1, is SAVISQKPSRDICQRGTSLTIQCQVDSQVTMMFWYRQQPGQSLTLIATANQGSEATYESGFVIDKFPISRPNLTFSTLTVSNMSPEDSSIYLCSVVTEGAAFFGQGTRLTVV.

This clone appeared a single time. The J gene is TRBJ1-3, the V gene TRBV6-5; 7 nucleotides agree with TRBD1. Germline values: CDR1 MNHEY, CDR2 SVGAGI. This CDR3 has 14 amino acids. With V trimmed by 5 bases and J by 1 base, 2 bases remained unmatched. The CDR3 protein is CASSQDRSGNTIYF. CDR3 bases: TGTGCCAGCAGTCAGGACAGGTCTGGAAACACCATATATTTT.